Presented here are 25 T cell receptor beta chains from one specimen sequenced in a study of CXCR3-negative and CXCR3-positive naive CD8 T cells. Through 5' RACE with UMI labels, the TRB cDNA libraries were prepared. For each CDR3 protein, TCRdb gives one entry from its re-call of the 5' RACE reads, without DNA. The sample has about 57,000 distinct CDR3 sequences. The sequenced sample consisted of memory CD8+ T cells from blood. The source is a human donor in good health. Some clones in this sample may be carry-over from other donors' samples.

The V call is TRBV5-1, the J call TRBJ2-7; the TCRdb call, TRBD1, lacks DNA for checking. Germline CDR1 is SGHRS and CDR2 is YFSETQ. This CDR3 has 12 amino acids. The CDR3 loop reads CASSFGGAEQYF.

The CDR3 loop is CASTKGGRNYGYTF. The V and J genes are TRBV28 and TRBJ1-2; without DNA, the TCRdb call of TRBD1 cannot be checked. Germline values: CDR1 MDHEN, CDR2 SYDVKM. The length of the CDR3 is 14 residues.

This chain joins TRBV9 and TRBJ1-2; TCRdb's assignment of TRBD1 cannot be checked, as there is no DNA. The germline gives CDR1 SGDLS, CDR2 YYNGEE. The CDR3 covers 15 residues. The CDR3 sequence: CASSPLPGQLNGYTF.

The CDR3 is CASSPPGHTEAFF. The chain uses TRBV7-9 and TRBJ1-1; the D call from TCRdb, TRBD1, cannot be confirmed without DNA. Germline V gene lookup returns CDR1 SEHNR and CDR2 FQNEAQ (reference sequence). There are 13 residues in the CDR3.

The rearrangement joins TRBV7-9 to TRBJ2-7; the D call of TRBD1 rests on TCRdb alone, since no DNA is present to check it. The CDR3 sequence is 12 residues long. The germline V gene encodes CDR1 SEHNR and CDR2 FQNEAQ (reference sequence). CDR3 loop: CASSPGGDEQYF. The variable domain in full, with the rest retrieved from reference TRBV7-9 and TRBJ2-7, is DTGVSQNPRHKITKRGQNVTFRCDPISEHNRLYWYRQTLGQGPEFLTYFQNEAQLEKSRLLSDRFSAERPKGSFSTLEIQRTEQGDSAMYLCASSPGGDEQYFGPGTRLTVT.

The chain uses TRBV7-3 and TRBJ2-3; TCRdb calls TRBD1, which cannot be checked without DNA. Germline V lookup: CDR1 SGHTA, CDR2 FQGTGA. The length of the CDR3 is 14 residues. This chain's CDR3 is CASSSGTGLDTQYF.

CDR3 in amino acids: CASRKAALAVNTGELFF. The chain uses TRBV3-1 and TRBJ2-2; the TCRdb D gene call, TRBD2, has no DNA to confirm it. Germline V gene lookup returns CDR1 LGHDT and CDR2 YNNKEL (reference sequence). This CDR3 is built from 17 residues.

V is TRBV5-1 and J is TRBJ2-7; TCRdb's D gene call, TRBD2, goes unchecked for lack of DNA. Germline loops: CDR1 SGHRS, CDR2 YFSETQ. This CDR3 contains 15 residues. The chain's CDR3 is CASSLVEGTAYEQYF.

The chain links TRBV7-9 to TRBJ1-4. CDR3 length: 15 amino acids. Germline assignment: CDR1 SEHNR and CDR2 FQNEAQ (reference sequence). CDR3 amino acids: CASSPVQNGNEKLFF.

The chain combines TRBV5-4 with TRBJ2-5; the TCRdb call, TRBD1, lacks DNA for checking. The CDR3 is made up of 14 amino acids. Germline lookup yields CDR1 SGHNT and CDR2 YYREEE (reference sequence). The CDR3 reads CASSLNGQGETQYF.

V and J are TRBV14 and TRBJ2-1. The germline CDR1 and CDR2 sequences are SGHDN and FVKESK. This CDR3 has 15 amino acids. CDR3: CASSQVLSSYNEQFF.

V and J are TRBV11-1 and TRBJ2-3. The CDR3 contains 12 residues. The germline CDR1 and CDR2 sequences are SGHAT and FQDESV (reference sequence). The CDR3 here is CASSPSEHTQYF.

CDR3 loop: CSVEDGGGTEAFF. The J gene is TRBJ1-1, the V gene TRBV29-1; TCRdb's D gene call, TRBD1, goes unchecked for lack of DNA. Germline CDR1 is SQVTM and CDR2 is ANQGSEA. The CDR3 runs to 13 residues.

The V call is TRBV19, the J call TRBJ2-3; checking the TCRdb D call of TRBD1 is not possible without DNA. The germline gives CDR1 LNHDA, CDR2 SQIVND (reference sequence). CDR3 size: 14 residues. The CDR3 loop is CASSLLRGPDTQYF.

The J gene is TRBJ2-2, the V gene TRBV20-1; TCRdb returns TRBD1, unconfirmable since there is no DNA. This CDR3 has 12 residues. Germline V lookup: CDR1 DFQATT, CDR2 SNEGSKA (reference sequence). The CDR3 protein is CSARAGTGELFF.

The V gene is TRBV3-1, the J gene TRBJ2-7; as DNA is missing, the TRBD1 call by TCRdb cannot be tested. The germline CDR1 and CDR2 sequences are LGHDT and YNNKEL (reference sequence). This CDR3 has 17 amino acids. CDR3 residues: CASSQDLIITGIHEQYF.

The rearrangement links TRBV2 to TRBJ2-2; the TCRdb D gene call, TRBD2, has no DNA to confirm it. The length of the CDR3 is 13 residues. The germline V gene encodes CDR1 SNHLY and CDR2 FYNNEI. CDR3 loop: CASFKGLTGELFF. The whole variable domain, remainder taken from reference TRBV2 and TRBJ2-2, is EPEVTQTPSHQVTQMGQEVILRCVPISNHLYFYWYRQILGQKVEFLVSFYNNEISEKSEIFDDQFSVERPDGSNFTLKIRSTKLEDSAMYFCASFKGLTGELFFGEGSRLTVL.

CDR3 region: CASSLTANYGYTF. The chain combines TRBV5-1 with TRBJ1-2. Germline CDR1 is SGHRS and CDR2 is YFSETQ. The length of the CDR3 is 13 residues.

This rearrangement joins TRBV29-1 to TRBJ1-2; TCRdb outputs TRBD1, but without DNA this stays unchecked. CDR3 size: 12 residues. CDR1 and CDR2 (germline): SQVTM, ANQGSEA. This chain's CDR3 is CSVESSQGGYTF.

The V call is TRBV29-1, the J call TRBJ1-1. This CDR3 contains 14 residues. Germline assignment: CDR1 SQVTM and CDR2 ANQGSEA. The CDR3: CSVDMGREDTEAFF.

The chain carries TRBV29-1 and TRBJ2-2. This CDR3 has 14 residues. From germline, CDR1 is SQVTM and CDR2 ANQGSEA. The CDR3: CSVEVNSNTGELFF.

The chain recombines TRBV7-9 with TRBJ2-1; absent DNA, TCRdb's TRBD2 call cannot be checked. The CDR3 contains 12 residues. Germline CDR1 reads SEHNR; CDR2 reads FQNEAQ (reference sequence). Here the CDR3 reads CASSSGGVQQFF.

The chain carries TRBV30 and TRBJ2-1. The CDR3 has 13 amino acids. Germline V CDR1 and CDR2: GTSNPN, SVGIG (reference sequence). This chain's CDR3 is CAWSRDTYNEQFF.

The chain couples TRBV6-2 or TRBV6-3 to TRBJ1-5; the D call from TCRdb, TRBD1, cannot be confirmed without DNA. The CDR3 spans 18 residues. The V gene's germline CDR1 is MNHEY and CDR2 SVGEGT. The CDR3 reads CASSYLGRGSYSNQPQHF.

J is TRBJ2-7 and V is TRBV29-1; TCRdb's D gene call, TRBD1, goes unchecked for lack of DNA. The CDR3 length is 12 residues. The germline V gene encodes CDR1 SQVTM and CDR2 ANQGSEA. Here the CDR3 reads CSVRLTGAEQYF.